The 15 T cell receptor beta chains presented below share a single source sample, sequenced in a study of T-cell reconstitution after alpha-beta-depleted transplantation in children. Preparation of the TCRbeta library involved a method that used unique molecular identifiers. MiXCR was run by TCRdb on the PCR reads, yielding one entry per CDR3 protein. This table has approximately 500,000 distinct CDR3 sequences, roughly a tenth appearing once. The sample in question was PBMCs, obtained before TCRalphabeta/CD19-depleted stem cell transplant. The receptors originated from a child aged 2 to 10 with inherited bone marrow failure, due to receive a stem cell transplant.

About this clonotype itself: This may stem from a read error, because a much larger clone lies one nucleotide away. The chain uses TRBV20-1 and TRBJ2-3; D ambiguous. Germline CDR1 reads DFQATT; CDR2 reads SNEGSKA (reference sequence). The CDR3 extends over 9 amino acids. The CDR3 DNA is TGCCGTGCTCGCGATACGCAGTATTTT. Translation: CRARDTQYF.

This clonotype showed up many times. The J gene is TRBJ2-1, the V gene TRBV4-1, with 10 positions matching TRBD2. The V and J ends lost 1 base and 0 bases, in that order; junction bases with no gene match: 3. Germline-derived CDR1 and CDR2 are MGHRA and YSYEKL. This CDR3 is built from 17 residues. The CDR3 spells CASSQGLAGASYNEQFF. DNA of the CDR3: TGCGCCAGCAGCCAAGGGCTAGCGGGGGCCTCCTACAATGAGCAGTTCTTC.

This clonotype has ten or more counts. The CDR3, as DNA: TGTGCCAGCAGCCTAGGGGGGGGATCCCAGCATTTT. Protein: CASSLGGGSQHF. The rearrangement links TRBV28 to TRBJ1-5, with D possibly matching TRBD1 (6 bases). CDR3 length: 12 residues. The germline V gene has CDR1 MDHEN and CDR2 SYDVKM. With 6 bases removed from V and 11 bases from J, the gap between germline ends came to 14 bases.

This clonotype was seen at least ten times. The V call is TRBV6-2 or TRBV6-3, the J call TRBJ2-1; the D gene could be TRBD1 or TRBD2 (5 bases each). The CDR3 spans 13 residues. CDR1 and CDR2 from the germline V gene are MNHEY and SVGEGT. V was trimmed by 6 bases and J by 11 bases, leaving 17 bases between them. In DNA, the CDR3 is TGTGCCAGCAGCTTTCTAGGACTGGGACAGCAGTTCTTC. This sequence encodes CASSFLGLGQQFF.

This clonotype has more than one count but fewer than ten. This rearrangement joins TRBV20-1 to TRBJ2-3; 7 nucleotides agree with TRBD2. Germline V CDR1 and CDR2: DFQATT, SNEGSKA (reference sequence). The CDR3 contains 11 residues. In DNA form, the CDR3 reads TGCAGGGCGCTCCAAGCGGGATTAGGGTATTTT. Amino acids: CRALQAGLGYF.

The chain is built from TRBV29-1 and TRBJ2-7; 8 bases are shared with TRBD1. The V segment lost 5 bases and the J segment 4 bases; nucleotides outside the gene matches: 10. The CDR3 extends over 14 amino acids. The germline V gene encodes CDR1 SQVTM and CDR2 ANQGSEA. The CDR3 sequence is CSVSGQGNWYEQYF. The DNA of the CDR3 is TGCAGCGTTAGTGGACAGGGCAATTGGTACGAGCAGTACTTC.

The genes are TRBV19 and TRBJ1-1; D is ambiguous. This CDR3 has 12 amino acids. The V gene's germline CDR1 is LNHDA and CDR2 SQIVND (reference sequence). The V and J ends lost 5 bases and 8 bases respectively, with 12 bases between them. The CDR3 here is CASSSQSEEAFF. The CDR3 DNA reads as TGTGCCAGTAGTTCTCAGTCGGAAGAAGCTTTCTTT.

There are a few counts of this clonotype. V is TRBV19 and J is TRBJ1-1; D remains unclear. V lost 4 bases and J 0 bases, leaving 6 bases between the germline ends. Per germline, CDR1 LNHDA and CDR2 SQIVND (reference sequence). The CDR3 totals 13 residues. CDR3 loop: CASSKGMNTEAFF. The CDR3 nucleotides are TGTGCCAGTAGTAAGGGAATGAACACTGAAGCTTTCTTT.

This clonotype was observed many times. The V gene is TRBV27, the J gene TRBJ1-6; D is unresolved. The germline gives CDR1 MNHEY, CDR2 SMNVEV (reference sequence). This CDR3 spans 15 amino acids. Trimming pared 0 bases from V and 4 bases from J, leaving 7 bases between. The CDR3 sequence is CASSLSSGYNSPLHF. Written as DNA, the CDR3 is TGTGCCAGCAGTTTATCTTCTGGGTATAATTCACCCCTCCACTTT.

The V and J genes are TRBV18 and TRBJ2-3; D may be TRBD1 (6 bases). Trimming removed 6 bases at V and 0 bases at J, with 16 bases between. This CDR3 has 16 amino acids. The germline gives CDR1 KGHSH, CDR2 LQKENI. CDR3 residues: CASSPPDRYSTDTQYF. The CDR3 bases are TGTGCCAGCTCCCCGCCGGACAGATATAGCACAGATACGCAGTATTTT. Full variable domain (missing parts from reference TRBV18 and TRBJ2-3): NAGVMQNPRHLVRRRGQEARLRCSPMKGHSHVYWYRQLPEEGLKFMVYLQKENIIDESGMPKERFSAEFPKEGPSILRIQQVVRGDSAAYFCASSPPDRYSTDTQYFGPGTRLTVL.

The chain couples TRBV5-1 to TRBJ1-2, with D possibly TRBD1 on 6 matching bases. Trimming shortened V by 5 bases and J by 1 base, and 21 bases separated the two germline ends. This CDR3 comprises 17 residues. The germline V gene encodes CDR1 SGHRS and CDR2 YFSETQ. DNA for the CDR3: TGCGCCAGCAGGCCGGGATCAGGGACGGGACATAACTATGGCTACACCTTC. Protein: CASRPGSGTGHNYGYTF.

The chain is built from TRBV7-9 and TRBJ2-1; 7 nucleotides align to TRBD2. The CDR3 runs to 15 residues. The V and J ends lost 3 bases and 6 bases, in that order; junction bases with no gene match: 8. Germline V gene sequence: CDR1 SEHNR, CDR2 FQNEAQ (reference sequence). The CDR3 region is CASSFQAGTSNEQFF. The DNA of the CDR3 is TGTGCCAGCAGCTTCCAAGCGGGAACCTCCAATGAGCAGTTCTTC.

In this sample, this clonotype turned up many times. The chain is built from TRBV12-3 or TRBV12-4 and TRBJ2-5, with D hard to call. Between the trimmed V and J ends, which lost 5 bases and 5 bases, there was a span of 12 bases. The CDR3 is 13 residues long. CDR3 in amino acids: CASSPGPPETQYF. CDR3 bases: TGTGCCAGCAGTCCCGGCCCCCCGGAGACCCAGTACTTC.

This clonotype was detected many times. This chain connects TRBV6-6 to TRBJ2-7; TRBD1 aligns across 7 bases. Germline V lookup: CDR1 MNHNY, CDR2 SVGAGI (reference sequence). Trimming cost V 8 bases and J 0 bases; bases outside gene matches: 1. This CDR3 region has 12 residues. DNA of the CDR3: TGTGCCAGCCGACAGGGCTCCTACGAGCAGTACTTC. Its translation is CASRQGSYEQYF.

Comments on this clonotype: A much larger clonotype is one base distant, so this may be a read error. This chain joins TRBV12-3 or TRBV12-4 and TRBJ2-1; 8 bases are shared with TRBD2. The CDR3 contains 13 residues. The CDR3 is CASNGGRLDERFF. The CDR3 DNA sequence: TGTGCCAGCAACGGCGGGAGGCTCGATGAGCGGTTCTTC.